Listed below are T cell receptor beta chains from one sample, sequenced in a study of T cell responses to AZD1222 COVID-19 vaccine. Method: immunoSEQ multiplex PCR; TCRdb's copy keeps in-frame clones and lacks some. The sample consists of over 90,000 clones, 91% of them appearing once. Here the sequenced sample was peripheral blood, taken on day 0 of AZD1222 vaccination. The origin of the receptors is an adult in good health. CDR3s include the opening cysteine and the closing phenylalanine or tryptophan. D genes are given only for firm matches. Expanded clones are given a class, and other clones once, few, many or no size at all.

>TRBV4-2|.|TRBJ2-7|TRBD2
TGTGCCAGCAGCCAAATAGCGGGGACTTCTCCCTACGAGCAGTACTTC
CASSQIAGTSPYEQYF
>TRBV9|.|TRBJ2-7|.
TGTGCCAGCAGCGTCGACCGTCGCGGGGAGCAGTACTTC
CASSVDRRGEQYF
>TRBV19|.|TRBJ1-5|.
TGTGCCAGTAGTATAATAAACGACATGGGTAGCGGCTTAAATCAGCCCCAGCATTTT
CASSIINDMGSGLNQPQHF
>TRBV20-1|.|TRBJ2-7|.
TGCAGTGCTAGTAGTTTCCGGACAGAGGATTTTTACGAGCAGTACTTC
CSASSFRTEDFYEQYF
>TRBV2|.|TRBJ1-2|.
TGTGCCAGAGGGACCGAGGGAGGCTACACCTTC
CARGTEGGYTF
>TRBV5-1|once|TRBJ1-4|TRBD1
TGCGCCAGCAGCTTCCCGACAGGGGATAATGAAAAACTGTTTTTT
CASSFPTGDNEKLFF
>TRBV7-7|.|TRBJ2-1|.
TGTGCCAGCAGCTTAGGGGCGGGCAATGAGCAGTTCTTC
CASSLGAGNEQFF
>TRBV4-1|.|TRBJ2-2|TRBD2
TGCGCCAGCAGCCAAGATTTGGCGGGAGGGCTGGACACCGGGGAGCTGTTTTTT
CASSQDLAGGLDTGELFF
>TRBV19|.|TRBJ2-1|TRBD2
TGTGCCAGTAGACCGGGACTAGCGGGTAGAGGGGGCTACAATGAGCAGTTCTTC
CASRPGLAGRGGYNEQFF
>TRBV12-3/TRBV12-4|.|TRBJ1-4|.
TGTGCCAGCAGCTCACGGACAACTGAAAAACTGTTTTTT
CASSSRTTEKLFF
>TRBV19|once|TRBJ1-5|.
TGTGCCAGTAGTATTTGGCGGGGCAATCAGCCCCAGCATTTT
CASSIWRGNQPQHF
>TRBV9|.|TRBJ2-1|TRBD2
TGTGCCAGCAGCGAGGGACTAGAAAACAATGAGCAGTTCTTC
CASSEGLENNEQFF
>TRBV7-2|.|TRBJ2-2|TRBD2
TGTGCCAGCAGCTTTGAAGCCGGGACTAGGTCTACCGGGGAGCTGTTTTTT
CASSFEAGTRSTGELFF
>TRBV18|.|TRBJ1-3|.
TGTGCCAGCTCACCAAGACAGGAAGCCGTCTCTGGAAACACCATATATTTT
CASSPRQEAVSGNTIYF
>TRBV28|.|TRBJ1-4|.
TGTGCCAGCCGACCACAGCTTTTTCGGGAAAAACTGTTTTTT
CASRPQLFREKLFF
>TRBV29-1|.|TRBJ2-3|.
TGCAGCGCCCGGTTAGCGAGGCAGGCAGATACGCAGTATTTT
CSARLARQADTQYF
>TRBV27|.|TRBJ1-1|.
TGTGCCAGCAGTCGGAAGGCGGTGAACACTGAAGCTTTCTTT
CASSRKAVNTEAFF
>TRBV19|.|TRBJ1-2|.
TGTGCCAGTAGTATGCGGTTTTCAGGCTACACCTTC
CASSMRFSGYTF
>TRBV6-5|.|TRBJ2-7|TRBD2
TGTGCCAGCAGTTATTTAGCGGGATCCGTGAGCGAGCAGTACTTC
CASSYLAGSVSEQYF
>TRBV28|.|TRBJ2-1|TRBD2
TGTGCCAGCAGTGCTAGCGGGAGGGCCCCAAATGAGCAGTTCTTC
CASSASGRAPNEQFF
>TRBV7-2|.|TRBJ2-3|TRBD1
TGTGCCAGCAGCCCGGGTGGGACAGGGGGCACAGATACGCAGTATTTT
CASSPGGTGGTDTQYF
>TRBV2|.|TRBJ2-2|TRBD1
TGTGCCAGCAGCAACACGGGACAGGGAGATTTGACCGGGGAGCTGTTTTTT
CASSNTGQGDLTGELFF